This T cell receptor (beta chain) was retrieved from a study of blood T cell repertoires in COVID-19. Recovered status applied to Cohort 3 donors who had two consecutive negative PCRs. It also applied to those with clearance or with symptom resolution. Trimming stripped 4 bases from V and 5 bases from J, with 9 bases between. The CDR3 has 12 amino acids. In germline, CDR1 is SGDLS, CDR2 YYNGEE. Original data processing: The authors estimated nucleated cell counts from reference gene primer amplification. The protocol was immunoSEQ multiplex PCR, while the TCRdb copy is restricted to in-frame clones and leaves out a portion. V and J calls and clone size are as listed in that table; D and trimming were resolved from the DNA. Among under 450,000 clones listed, approximately 89% were seen once.

This clonotype was obtained from a man aged 25 to 40 who had recovered from COVID-19. The sequencing sample was made of PBMCs or T cells enriched from blood (not recorded which). The V gene is TRBV9, the J gene TRBJ1-1, with D unclear. The CDR3 DNA is TGTGCCAGCAGCCCCCCGGGGACTGAAGCTTTCTTT. Its translation is CASSPPGTEAFF. Full variable domain (rest looked up from reference TRBV9 and TRBJ1-1): DSGVTQTPKHLITATGQRVTLRCSPRSGDLSVYWYQQSLDQGLQFLIQYYNGEERAKGNILERFSAQQFPDLHSELNLSSLELGDSALYFCASSPPGTEAFFGQGTRLTVV.